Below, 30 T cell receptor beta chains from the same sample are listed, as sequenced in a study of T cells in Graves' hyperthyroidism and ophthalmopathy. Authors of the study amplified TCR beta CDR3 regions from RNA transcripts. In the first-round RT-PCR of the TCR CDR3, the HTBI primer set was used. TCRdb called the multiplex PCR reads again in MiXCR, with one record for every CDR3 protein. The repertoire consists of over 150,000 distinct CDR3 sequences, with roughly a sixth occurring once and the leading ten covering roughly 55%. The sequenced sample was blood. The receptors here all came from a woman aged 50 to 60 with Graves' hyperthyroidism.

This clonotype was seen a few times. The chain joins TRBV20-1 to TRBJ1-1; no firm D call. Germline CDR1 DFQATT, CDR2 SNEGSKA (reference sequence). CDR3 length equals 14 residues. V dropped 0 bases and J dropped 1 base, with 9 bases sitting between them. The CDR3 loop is CSARDPKQNTEAFF. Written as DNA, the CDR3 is TGCAGTGCTAGAGACCCTAAGCAGAACACTGAAGCTTTCTTT.

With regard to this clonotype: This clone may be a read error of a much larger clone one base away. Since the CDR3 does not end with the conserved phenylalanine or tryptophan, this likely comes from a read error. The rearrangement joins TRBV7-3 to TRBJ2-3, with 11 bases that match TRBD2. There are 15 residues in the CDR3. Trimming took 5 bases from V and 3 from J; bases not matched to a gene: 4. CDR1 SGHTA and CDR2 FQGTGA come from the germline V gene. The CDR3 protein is CASSNSGRGTDTQYS. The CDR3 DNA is TGTGCCAGCAGCAATAGCGGGAGGGGAACAGATACGCAGTATTCT.

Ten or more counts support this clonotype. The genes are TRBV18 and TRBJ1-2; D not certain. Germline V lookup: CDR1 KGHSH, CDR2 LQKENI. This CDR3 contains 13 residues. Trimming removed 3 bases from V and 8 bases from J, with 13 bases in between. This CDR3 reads CASSPEAIIGYTF. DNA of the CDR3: TGTGCCAGCTCACCGGAGGCCATCATCGGCTACACCTTC. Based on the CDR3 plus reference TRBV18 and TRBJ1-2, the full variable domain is NAGVMQNPRHLVRRRGQEARLRCSPMKGHSHVYWYRQLPEEGLKFMVYLQKENIIDESGMPKERFSAEFPKEGPSILRIQQVVRGDSAAYFCASSPEAIIGYTFGSGTRLTVV.

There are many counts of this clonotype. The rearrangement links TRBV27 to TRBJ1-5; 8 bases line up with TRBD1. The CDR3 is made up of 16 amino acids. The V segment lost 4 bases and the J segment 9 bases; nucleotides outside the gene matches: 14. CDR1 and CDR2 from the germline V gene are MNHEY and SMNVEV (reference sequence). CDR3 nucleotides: TGTGCCAGCAGTTCGACCTGGACAGGGCGGGGGGGGCCCCAGCATTTT. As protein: CASSSTWTGRGGPQHF.

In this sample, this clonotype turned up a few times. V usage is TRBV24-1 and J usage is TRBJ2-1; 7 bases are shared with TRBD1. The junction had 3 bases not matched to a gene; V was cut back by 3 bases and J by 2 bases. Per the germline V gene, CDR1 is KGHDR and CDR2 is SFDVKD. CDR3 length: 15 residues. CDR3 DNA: TGTGCCACCAGTGATAAAGACAGGGCCTACAATGAGCAGTTCTTC. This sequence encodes CATSDKDRAYNEQFF.

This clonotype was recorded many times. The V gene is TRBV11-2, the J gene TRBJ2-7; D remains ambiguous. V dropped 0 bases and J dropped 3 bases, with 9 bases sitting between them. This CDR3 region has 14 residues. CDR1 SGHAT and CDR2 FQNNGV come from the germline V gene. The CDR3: CASSLEPRSYEQYF. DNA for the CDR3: TGTGCCAGCAGCTTAGAGCCCAGGAGCTACGAGCAGTACTTC.

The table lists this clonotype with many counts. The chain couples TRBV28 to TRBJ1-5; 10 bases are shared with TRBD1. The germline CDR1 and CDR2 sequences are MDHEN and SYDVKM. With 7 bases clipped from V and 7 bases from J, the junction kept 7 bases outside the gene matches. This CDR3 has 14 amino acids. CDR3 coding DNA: TGTGCCAGCATGGACAGGGGGGGATACCAGCCCCAGCATTTT. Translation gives CASMDRGGYQPQHF.

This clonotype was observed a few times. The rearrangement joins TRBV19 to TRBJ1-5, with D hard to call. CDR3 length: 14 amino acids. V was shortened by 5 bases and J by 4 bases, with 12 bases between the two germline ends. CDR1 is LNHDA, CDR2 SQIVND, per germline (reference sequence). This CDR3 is CASSRSLGNQPQHF. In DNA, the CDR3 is TGTGCCAGTAGTCGTTCGTTGGGGAATCAGCCCCAGCATTTT. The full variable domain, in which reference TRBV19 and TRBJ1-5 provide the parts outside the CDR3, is DGGITQSPKYLFRKEGQNVTLSCEQNLNHDAMYWYRQDPGQGLRLIYYSQIVNDFQKGDIAEGYSVSREKKESFPLTVTSAQKNPTAFYLCASSRSLGNQPQHFGDGTRLSIL.

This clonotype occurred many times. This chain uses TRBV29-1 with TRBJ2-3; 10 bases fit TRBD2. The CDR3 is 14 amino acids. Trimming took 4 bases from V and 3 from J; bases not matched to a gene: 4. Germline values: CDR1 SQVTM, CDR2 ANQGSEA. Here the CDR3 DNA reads TGCAGCGTTGTAGCGGGAGGAGGGACAGATACGCAGTATTTT. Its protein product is CSVVAGGGTDTQYF.

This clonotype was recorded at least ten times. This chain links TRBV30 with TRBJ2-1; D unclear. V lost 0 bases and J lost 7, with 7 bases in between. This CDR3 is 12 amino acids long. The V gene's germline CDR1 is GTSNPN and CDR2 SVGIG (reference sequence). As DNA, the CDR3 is TGTGCCTGGAGTGTTCTGAGTAATGAGCAGTTCTTC. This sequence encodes CAWSVLSNEQFF.

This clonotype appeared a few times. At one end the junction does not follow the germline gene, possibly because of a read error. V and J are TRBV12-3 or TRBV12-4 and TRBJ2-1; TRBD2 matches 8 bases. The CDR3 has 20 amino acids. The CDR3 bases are TGCGCCAGCAGCGGTGCGGCGGTGGATCGGGGGCGGGAGGTCTACAATGAGCAGTTCTTC. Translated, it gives CASSGAAVDRGREVYNEQFF.

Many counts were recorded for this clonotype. The DNA for the CDR3 is TGCAGTGCTAGCCGGGACAGCACCGGGGAGCTGTTTTTT. This encodes CSASRDSTGELFF. V and J are TRBV20-1 and TRBJ2-2, with 7 positions matching TRBD1. The CDR3 loop spans 13 amino acids. Germline V gene lookup returns CDR1 DFQATT and CDR2 SNEGSKA (reference sequence). J gave up 4 bases and V 3 bases, and 2 bases lay outside the gene matches.

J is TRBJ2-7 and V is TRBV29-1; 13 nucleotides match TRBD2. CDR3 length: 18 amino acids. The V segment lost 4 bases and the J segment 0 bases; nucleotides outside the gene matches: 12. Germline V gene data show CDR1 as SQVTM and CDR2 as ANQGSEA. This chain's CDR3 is CSVASRTSGSPSSYEQYF. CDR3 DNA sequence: TGCAGCGTTGCCAGTCGGACTAGCGGGAGCCCGAGCTCCTACGAGCAGTACTTC.

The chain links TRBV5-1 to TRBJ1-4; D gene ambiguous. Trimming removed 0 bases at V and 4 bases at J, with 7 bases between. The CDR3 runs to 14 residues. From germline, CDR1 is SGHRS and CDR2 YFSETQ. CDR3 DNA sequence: TGCGCCAGCAGCTTGGGACGGGATAATGAAAAACTGTTTTTT. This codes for CASSLGRDNEKLFF.

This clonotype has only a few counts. DNA for the CDR3: TGTGCCAGTAGTCCCGGGACCGAGCATCCCTACGAGCAGTACTTC. It is translated as CASSPGTEHPYEQYF. The chain combines TRBV19 with TRBJ2-7; either TRBD1 or TRBD2 may fit D (5 bases each). The CDR3 is made up of 15 amino acids. Germline V gene lookup returns CDR1 LNHDA and CDR2 SQIVND (reference sequence). V dropped 5 bases and J dropped 2 bases, with 16 bases sitting between them.

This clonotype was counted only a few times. The CDR3 region is CASKREGVYNEQFF. The CDR3, as DNA: TGTGCCAGTAAGCGGGAGGGGGTCTACAATGAGCAGTTCTTC. The chain recombines TRBV19 with TRBJ2-1, with 10 bases that match TRBD2. This CDR3 has 14 residues. Germline V CDR1 and CDR2: LNHDA, SQIVND (reference sequence). V was pared by 7 bases and J by 3 bases, with 3 bases of the junction left unmatched.

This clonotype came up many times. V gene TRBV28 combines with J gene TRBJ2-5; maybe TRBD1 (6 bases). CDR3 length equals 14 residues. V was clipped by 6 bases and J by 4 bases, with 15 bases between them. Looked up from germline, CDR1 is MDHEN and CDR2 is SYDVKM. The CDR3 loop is CASSRPGERETQYF. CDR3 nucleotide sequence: TGTGCCAGCAGCCGCCCAGGGGAACGAGAGACCCAGTACTTC.

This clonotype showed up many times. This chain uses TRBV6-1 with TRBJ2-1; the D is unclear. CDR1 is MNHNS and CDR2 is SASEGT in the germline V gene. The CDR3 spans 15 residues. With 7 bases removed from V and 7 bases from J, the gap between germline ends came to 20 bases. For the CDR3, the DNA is TGTGCCAGCACCGAAGACCCTCAGCTCTTTAATGAGCAGTTCTTC. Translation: CASTEDPQLFNEQFF.

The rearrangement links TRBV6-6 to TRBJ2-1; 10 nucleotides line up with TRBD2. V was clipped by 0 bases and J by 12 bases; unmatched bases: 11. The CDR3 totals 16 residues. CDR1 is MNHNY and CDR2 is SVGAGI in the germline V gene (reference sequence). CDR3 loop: CASSYSWLAGVHGQFF. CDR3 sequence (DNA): TGTGCCAGCAGTTACTCCTGGCTAGCGGGAGTGCATGGGCAGTTCTTC.

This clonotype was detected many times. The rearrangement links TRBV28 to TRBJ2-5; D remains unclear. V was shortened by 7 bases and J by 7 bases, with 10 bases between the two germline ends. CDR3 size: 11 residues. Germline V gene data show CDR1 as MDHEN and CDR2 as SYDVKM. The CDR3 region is CASTRSWTQYF. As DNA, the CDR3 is TGTGCCAGCACCAGATCCTGGACCCAGTACTTC.

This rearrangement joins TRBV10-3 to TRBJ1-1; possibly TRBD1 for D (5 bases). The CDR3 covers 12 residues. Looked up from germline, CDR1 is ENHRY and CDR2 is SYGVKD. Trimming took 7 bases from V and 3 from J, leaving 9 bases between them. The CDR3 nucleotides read TGTGCCATCAAGGAGGGGTACACTGAAGCTTTCTTT. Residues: CAIKEGYTEAFF.

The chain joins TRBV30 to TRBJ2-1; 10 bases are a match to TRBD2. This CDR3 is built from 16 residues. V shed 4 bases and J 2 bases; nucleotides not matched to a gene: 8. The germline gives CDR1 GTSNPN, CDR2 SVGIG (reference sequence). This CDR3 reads CAWTVSGRSPYNEQFF. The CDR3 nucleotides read TGTGCCTGGACCGTTAGCGGGAGGAGTCCCTACAATGAGCAGTTCTTC.

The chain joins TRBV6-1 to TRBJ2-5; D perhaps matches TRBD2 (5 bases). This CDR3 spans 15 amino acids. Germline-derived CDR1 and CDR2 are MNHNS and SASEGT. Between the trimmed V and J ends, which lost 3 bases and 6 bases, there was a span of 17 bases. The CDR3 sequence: CASSEEAIMVKTQYF. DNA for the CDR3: TGTGCCAGCAGTGAGGAGGCCATCATGGTTAAGACCCAGTACTTC.

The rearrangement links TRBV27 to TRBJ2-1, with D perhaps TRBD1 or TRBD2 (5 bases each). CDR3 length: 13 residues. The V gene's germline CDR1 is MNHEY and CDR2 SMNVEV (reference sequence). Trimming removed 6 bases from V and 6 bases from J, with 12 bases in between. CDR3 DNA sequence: TGTGCCAGCAGCCGAAGTGGGGGCAATGAGCAGTTCTTC. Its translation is CASSRSGGNEQFF.

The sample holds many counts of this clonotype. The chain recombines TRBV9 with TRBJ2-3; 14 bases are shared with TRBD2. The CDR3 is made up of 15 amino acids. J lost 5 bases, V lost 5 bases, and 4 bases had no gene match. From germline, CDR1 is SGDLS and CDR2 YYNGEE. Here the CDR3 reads CASRGGLAGGDTQYF. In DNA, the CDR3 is TGTGCCAGCAGAGGCGGACTAGCGGGAGGAGATACGCAGTATTTT.

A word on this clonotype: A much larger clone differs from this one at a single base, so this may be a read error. The CDR3 sequence is CASSTVAGVTYNGQFF. CDR3 coding DNA: TGTGCCAGCAGTACGGTAGCGGGAGTAACCTACAATGGGCAGTTCTTC. The gene calls are TRBV9 and TRBJ2-1; TRBD2 agrees at 9 bases. Looked up from germline, CDR1 is SGDLS and CDR2 is YYNGEE. CDR3 length: 16 residues. The full variable domain, completed using reference TRBV9 and TRBJ2-1, is DSGVTQTPKHLITATGQRVTLRCSPRSGDLSVYWYQQSLDQGLQFLIQYYNGEERAKGNILERFSAQQFPDLHSELNLSSLELGDSALYFCASSTVAGVTYNGQFFGPGTRLTVL.

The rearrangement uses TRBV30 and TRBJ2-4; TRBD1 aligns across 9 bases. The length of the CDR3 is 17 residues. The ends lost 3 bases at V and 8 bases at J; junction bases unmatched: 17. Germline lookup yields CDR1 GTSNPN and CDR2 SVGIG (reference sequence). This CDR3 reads CAWRPPGQGFSRDIQYF. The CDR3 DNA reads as TGTGCCTGGAGACCCCCGGGACAGGGCTTTAGCCGGGACATTCAGTACTTC.

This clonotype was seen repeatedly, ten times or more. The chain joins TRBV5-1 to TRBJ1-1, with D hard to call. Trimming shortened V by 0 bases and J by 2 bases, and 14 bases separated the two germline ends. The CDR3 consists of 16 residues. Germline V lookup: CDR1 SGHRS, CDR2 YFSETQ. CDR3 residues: CASSLDIGSTNTEAFF. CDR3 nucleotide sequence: TGCGCCAGCAGCTTGGATATCGGGTCAACCAACACTGAAGCTTTCTTT.

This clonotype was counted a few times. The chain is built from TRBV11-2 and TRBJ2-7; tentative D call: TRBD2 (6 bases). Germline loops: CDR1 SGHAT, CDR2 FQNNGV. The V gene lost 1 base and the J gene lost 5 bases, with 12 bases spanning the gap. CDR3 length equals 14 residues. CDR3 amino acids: CASSLVRGLDEQYF. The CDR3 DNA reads TGTGCCAGCAGCTTAGTTCGGGGACTCGACGAGCAGTACTTC.

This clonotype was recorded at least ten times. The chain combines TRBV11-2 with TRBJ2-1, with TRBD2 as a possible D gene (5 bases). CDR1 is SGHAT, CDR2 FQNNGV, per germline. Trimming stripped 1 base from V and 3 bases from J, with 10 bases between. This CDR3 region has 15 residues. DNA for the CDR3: TGTGCCAGCAGCTTAGTACGGGGATACTACAATGAGCAGTTCTTC. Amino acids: CASSLVRGYYNEQFF.